The present entry profiles one T cell receptor beta chain with its context. Its antigen remains unidentified. One end of the junction does not line up with germline, which may come from a read error. In making diagnoses, clinical symptoms, serum thyroxine and TRAb, thyroid ultrasound and orbital computed tomography were all used. RNA transcripts yielded amplified TCR beta CDR3 regions. TCR CDR3 regions were first amplified by RT-PCR with HTBI primers. Via MiXCR, TCRdb re-called the multiplex PCR reads, giving one row per CDR3 protein. The table records 20,000 to 30,000 distinct CDR3 sequences, around 40% of them present only once. This entry is derived from a study of T cells in Graves' hyperthyroidism and ophthalmopathy. Study outcomes and limitations: Before onset, by a median of around 6.4 months, the model predicted ophthalmopathy. Researchers found most expanded thyroid clonotypes above 0.001 in blood as well.

Germline-derived CDR1 and CDR2 are MNHEY and SVGAGI. CDR3 length: 15 amino acids. This TCR was sampled from a woman in her thirties with Graves' hyperthyroidism. This sequence joins TRBV6-5 and TRBJ1-6; D is possibly TRBD1 (5 bases). The sequenced sample consisted of blood. The CDR3 sequence is CASSSRGPYNSPLHF. The CDR3 nucleotides read TGTGCCAGCAGTTCCCGGGGCCCCTATAATTCGCCCCTCCACTTT.